The 14 T cell receptor beta chains below all came from one sample that was sequenced in a study of cytomegalovirus exposure and HLA in healthy donors. PCR was performed using 60 Vbeta and 13 Jbeta primers. Measured with immunoSEQ multiplex PCR; TCRdb has only the in-frame clones, and not every one. Of some 250,000 clones listed, around 81% were seen once; the top ten hold approximately 8.4%. Sample: PBMCs. The receptors stem from an older woman in good health and CMV-seropositive.

The chain has TRBV9 and TRBJ2-7; a possible D gene is TRBD1 (6 bases). The CDR3 has 14 residues. Trimming stripped 4 bases from V and 0 bases from J, with 11 bases between. Germline V gene lookup returns CDR1 SGDLS and CDR2 YYNGEE. Here the CDR3 reads CASSIGQSSYEQYF. The CDR3 DNA sequence: TGTGCCAGCAGCATCGGACAGAGCTCCTACGAGCAGTACTTC.

The V call is TRBV7-9, the J call TRBJ1-2; 9 positions match TRBD1. Trimming at V came to 2 bases and at J to 7 bases, leaving 14 bases not matched to a gene. Germline V CDR1 and CDR2: SEHNR, FQNEAQ (reference sequence). The CDR3 totals 17 residues. The chain's CDR3 is CASSLMRTGGQGFGYTF. The CDR3 region has the DNA TGTGCCAGCAGCTTAATGCGCACAGGGGGCCAGGGTTTTGGCTACACCTTC. Full variable domain (remainder filled in from reference TRBV7-9 and TRBJ1-2): DTGVSQNPRHKITKRGQNVTFRCDPISEHNRLYWYRQTLGQGPEFLTYFQNEAQLEKSRLLSDRFSAERPKGSFSTLEIQRTEQGDSAMYLCASSLMRTGGQGFGYTFGSGTRLTVV.

The chain employs TRBV2 and TRBJ1-3; tentatively, D is TRBD1 (5 bases). The germline V and J ends were trimmed by 2 bases and 4 bases, with 24 bases remaining between them. Germline V lookup: CDR1 SNHLY, CDR2 FYNNEI. This CDR3 is 19 amino acids long. The CDR3 reads CASSEPSGPRAPGGNTIYF. The CDR3 DNA reads TGTGCCAGCAGTGAACCATCTGGCCCCAGGGCACCAGGGGGAAACACCATATATTTT.

The chain combines TRBV6-1 with TRBJ1-3; a weak D match, TRBD1 (5 bases). Germline loops: CDR1 MNHNS, CDR2 SASEGT. The CDR3 consists of 14 residues. Trimming took 6 bases from V and 3 from J, leaving 12 bases between them. The CDR3 nucleotides read TGTGCCAGCAGGGGGACTTTGGTTGGAAACACCATATATTTT. Its protein product is CASRGTLVGNTIYF.

This clone was found a few times. Different DNA sequences within this sample yield the same CDR3. V gene TRBV7-2 combines with J gene TRBJ1-2; TRBD1 matches at 8 bases. The CDR3 is 13 amino acids. CDR1 and CDR2 (germline): SGHTA, FQGNSA. V lost 5 bases, J lost 5 bases, and 4 bases stayed unmatched. CDR3 in amino acids: CASSLDREYGYTF. The DNA for the CDR3 is TGTGCCAGCAGCCTGGACAGGGAGTATGGCTACACCTTC.

CDR3 sequence: CASSFSTGTSFQLYEQYF. The CDR3 bases are TGTGCCAGCAGCTTTTCGACGGGGACTAGCTTTCAACTCTACGAGCAGTACTTC. The chain employs TRBV7-9 and TRBJ2-7, with TRBD2 matching 9 bases. CDR1 SEHNR and CDR2 FQNEAQ come from the germline V gene (reference sequence). With V trimmed by 3 bases and J by 3 bases, 15 bases remained unmatched. The CDR3 extends over 18 amino acids.

This clone was seen a few times. V usage is TRBV18 and J usage is TRBJ1-1, with 7 bases lining up with TRBD1. Trimming took 2 bases from V and 6 from J; bases not matched to a gene: 15. This CDR3 is 17 amino acids long. Germline CDR1 and CDR2: KGHSH and LQKENI. The DNA for the CDR3 is TGTGCCAGCTCACCAAAGCGTTCGGGGCAGGGGGACGCTGAAGCTTTCTTT. As protein: CASSPKRSGQGDAEAFF.

V is TRBV18 and J is TRBJ2-1; D possibly corresponds to TRBD1 (5 bases). Trimming stripped 3 bases from V and 6 bases from J, with 12 bases between. The CDR3 covers 14 residues. Looked up from germline, CDR1 is KGHSH and CDR2 is LQKENI. The DNA for the CDR3 is TGTGCCAGCTCACCCGGACATTTCCCCAATGAGCAGTTCTTC. Protein sequence: CASSPGHFPNEQFF.

This clone was observed a few times. V gene TRBV21-1 combines with J gene TRBJ2-5; TRBD2 reflects the table's D call only, with no check against the DNA. TRBV21-1 is a listed pseudogene. The CDR3 is 16 amino acids. CDR3 residues: CASSKDPEGGQETQYF. The CDR3 region has the DNA TGTGCCAGCAGCAAAGACCCTGAGGGAGGTCAAGAGACCCAGTACTTC.

The rearrangement links TRBV29-1 to TRBJ1-2; 7 nucleotides line up with TRBD1. The CDR3 extends over 13 amino acids. Germline CDR1 reads SQVTM; CDR2 reads ANQGSEA. The ends lost 7 bases at V and 7 bases at J; junction bases unmatched: 12. Here the CDR3 reads CSGWRQGESGYTF. The DNA of the CDR3 is TGCAGCGGATGGAGACAGGGTGAAAGTGGCTACACCTTC.

This clone was observed a few times. The chain links TRBV5-6 to TRBJ2-3; 7 bases line up with TRBD1. From germline, CDR1 is SGHDT and CDR2 YYEEEE. The V segment lost 4 bases and the J segment 2 bases; nucleotides outside the gene matches: 13. The length of the CDR3 is 17 residues. The CDR3: CASSVWDSLTSTDTQYF. In DNA form, the CDR3 reads TGTGCCAGCAGCGTCTGGGACAGCTTAACATCCACAGATACGCAGTATTTT.

The J gene is TRBJ2-1, the V gene TRBV5-4, with D possibly TRBD2 on 6 matching bases. Looked up from germline, CDR1 is SGHNT and CDR2 is YYREEE (reference sequence). Trimming removed 2 bases from V and 6 bases from J, with 9 bases in between. This CDR3 has 13 amino acids. CDR3 residues: CASSFLEGNEQFF. The CDR3 DNA sequence: TGTGCCAGCAGCTTCTTGGAGGGCAATGAGCAGTTCTTC. Full variable domain (missing parts from reference TRBV5-4 and TRBJ2-1): ETGVTQSPTHLIKTRGQQVTLRCSSQSGHNTVSWYQQALGQGPQFIFQYYREEENGRGNFPPRFSGLQFPNYSSELNVNALELDDSALYLCASSFLEGNEQFFGPGTRLTVL.

This chain joins TRBV28 and TRBJ2-2; 8 bases map to TRBD1. The CDR3 loop spans 15 amino acids. The V gene's germline CDR1 is MDHEN and CDR2 SYDVKM. Trimming at V came to 5 bases and at J to 7 bases, leaving 9 bases not matched to a gene. CDR3 DNA sequence: TGTGCCAGCAGTCGAGCCGACAGGGGTAACGGGGAGCTGTTTTTT. It codes for CASSRADRGNGELFF.

This clone turned up a few times. This chain connects TRBV7-2 to TRBJ1-5; the D gene is possibly TRBD1 (5 bases). Trimming removed 4 bases at V and 9 bases at J, with 13 bases between. Germline V lookup: CDR1 SGHTA, CDR2 FQGNSA. The CDR3 runs 13 residues. CDR3 sequence (DNA): TGTGCCAGCAGCTCTGGCAGGGTGGGGCCCCAGCATTTT. Translated, it gives CASSSGRVGPQHF.